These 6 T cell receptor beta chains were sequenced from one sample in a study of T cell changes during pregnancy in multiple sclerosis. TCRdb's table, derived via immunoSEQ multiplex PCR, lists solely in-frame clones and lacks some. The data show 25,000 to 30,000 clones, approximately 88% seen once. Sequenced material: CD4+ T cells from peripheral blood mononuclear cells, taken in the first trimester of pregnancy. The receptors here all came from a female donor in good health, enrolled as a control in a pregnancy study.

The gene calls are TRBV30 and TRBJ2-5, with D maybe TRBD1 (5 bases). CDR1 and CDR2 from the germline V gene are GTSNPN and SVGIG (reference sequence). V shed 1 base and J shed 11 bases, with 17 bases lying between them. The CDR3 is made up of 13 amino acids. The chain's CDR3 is CAWSAAGLREQYF. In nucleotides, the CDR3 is TGTGCCTGGAGTGCCGCAGGGCTGAGAGAGCAGTACTTC.

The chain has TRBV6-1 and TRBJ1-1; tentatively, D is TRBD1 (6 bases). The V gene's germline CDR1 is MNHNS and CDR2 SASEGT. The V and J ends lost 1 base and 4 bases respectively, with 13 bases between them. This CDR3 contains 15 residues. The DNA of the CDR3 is TGTGCCAGCAGTGAAGGTTACTGGGACACCACTGAAGCTTTCTTT. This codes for CASSEGYWDTTEAFF.

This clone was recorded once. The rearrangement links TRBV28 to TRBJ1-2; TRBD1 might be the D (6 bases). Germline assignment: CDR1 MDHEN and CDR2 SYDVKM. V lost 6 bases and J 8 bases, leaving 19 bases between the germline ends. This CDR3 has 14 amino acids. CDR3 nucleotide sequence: TGTGCCAGCAGACCTCCCCAGGGGAGGGGCGGCTACACCTTC. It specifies CASRPPQGRGGYTF.

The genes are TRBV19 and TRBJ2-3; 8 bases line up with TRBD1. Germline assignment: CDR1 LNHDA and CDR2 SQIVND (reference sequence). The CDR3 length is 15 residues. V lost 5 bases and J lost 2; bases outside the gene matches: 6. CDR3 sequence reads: CASSVRQGATDTQYF. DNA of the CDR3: TGTGCCAGTAGTGTCAGGCAGGGGGCCACAGATACGCAGTATTTT.

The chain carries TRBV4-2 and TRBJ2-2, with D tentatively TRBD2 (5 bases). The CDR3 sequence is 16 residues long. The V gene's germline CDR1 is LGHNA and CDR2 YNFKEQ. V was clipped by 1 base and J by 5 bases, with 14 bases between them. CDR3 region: CASSQVGIGGTGELFF. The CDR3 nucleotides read TGTGCCAGCAGCCAAGTAGGGATTGGCGGGACCGGGGAGCTGTTTTTT.

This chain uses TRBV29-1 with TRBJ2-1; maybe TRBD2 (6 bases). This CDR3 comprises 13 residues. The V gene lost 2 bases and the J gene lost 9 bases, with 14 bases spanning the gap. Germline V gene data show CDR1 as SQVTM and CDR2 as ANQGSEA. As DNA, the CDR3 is TGCAGCGTTGAAATCGCGGTAGCGGCTGAGCAGTTCTTC. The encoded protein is CSVEIAVAAEQFF.